Following are 20 T cell receptor beta chains from one sample sequenced in a study of identical twins. From the 5' RACE reads, TCRdb called clonotypes with MiXCR, one entry per CDR3 protein. This sample has hundreds of thousands of distinct CDR3 sequences; about 9.4% occur once, and the top ten carry roughly 0.97%. This sample was also put to use in a study of yellow fever vaccine responses in identical twins.

The sample was PBMCs. Receptor source: a woman younger than 35 in good health.

V and J are TRBV28 and TRBJ2-2; D not resolved. Trimming stripped 8 bases from V and 2 bases from J, with 15 bases between. The V gene's germline CDR1 is MDHEN and CDR2 SYDVKM. The CDR3 totals 15 residues. CDR3 region: CASDPAASNTGELFF. The CDR3 DNA reads as TGTGCCAGCGACCCCGCAGCAAGTAACACCGGGGAGCTGTTTTTT.

This clonotype was seen a handful of times. The J gene is TRBJ2-2, the V gene TRBV7-2; unclear D gene. Trimming took off 8 bases at V and 7 bases at J, with 17 bases between the two ends. The CDR3 contains 14 residues. In germline, CDR1 is SGHTA, CDR2 FQGNSA. For the CDR3, the DNA is TGTGCCAGCCACCGCCCCTCGGGTCACGGGGAGCTGTTTTTT. Its translation: CASHRPSGHGELFF.

This chain connects TRBV5-1 to TRBJ2-3; D uncertain. Trimming cost V 1 base and J 0 bases, with 9 bases left between them. The CDR3 totals 15 residues. CDR1 and CDR2 from the germline V gene are SGHRS and YFSETQ. The CDR3 loop is CASSLYDPSTDTQYF. DNA of the CDR3: TGCGCCAGCAGCTTGTACGATCCTAGCACAGATACGCAGTATTTT.

This clonotype was picked up many times. The V gene is TRBV2, the J gene TRBJ2-7; 11 bases are shared with TRBD1. CDR3 length equals 13 residues. The ends lost 7 bases at V and 7 bases at J; junction bases unmatched: 6. Germline V gene data show CDR1 as SNHLY and CDR2 as FYNNEI. CDR3 in DNA: TGTGCCAGCACTGGACAGGGGGCGGGAGAGCAGTACTTC. This codes for CASTGQGAGEQYF.

The chain has TRBV10-3 and TRBJ2-3; no clear D gene. There are 13 residues in the CDR3. Per germline, CDR1 ENHRY and CDR2 SYGVKD. Trimming pared 3 bases from V and 0 bases from J, leaving 4 bases between. The CDR3 loop is CAISESSTDTQYF. For the CDR3, the DNA is TGTGCCATCAGTGAATCTAGCACAGATACGCAGTATTTT.

This clonotype was seen more than once but under ten times. The chain couples TRBV14 to TRBJ2-1; TRBD2 aligns across 8 bases. Per germline, CDR1 SGHDN and CDR2 FVKESK. The CDR3 sequence is 16 residues long. With V trimmed by 4 bases and J by 3 bases, 8 bases remained unmatched. Written as DNA, the CDR3 is TGTGCCAGCAGCCGCAAGCCGGGACTAGGCTACAATGAGCAGTTCTTC. Translating gives CASSRKPGLGYNEQFF. Variable domain in full (rest from reference TRBV14 and TRBJ2-1): EAGVTQFPSHSVIEKGQTVTLRCDPISGHDNLYWYRRVMGKEIKFLLHFVKESKQDESGMPNNRFLAERTGGTYSTLKVQPAELEDSGVYFCASSRKPGLGYNEQFFGPGTRLTVL.

The chain links TRBV4-3 to TRBJ1-2, with TRBD1 matching 9 bases. Germline V gene data show CDR1 as LGHNA and CDR2 as YSLEER. The trim removed 0 bases at V and 2 bases at J, leaving 4 bases unmatched. This CDR3 has 16 amino acids. The CDR3 region has the DNA TGCGCCAGCAGCCAAGAGGGGACAGGGCGAAACTATGGCTACACCTTC. Translation: CASSQEGTGRNYGYTF.

This clonotype was seen more than once but under ten times. The chain is built from TRBV5-1 and TRBJ2-7; D possibly corresponds to TRBD2 (6 bases). Trimming cost V 2 bases and J 7 bases, with 16 bases left between them. Germline V lookup: CDR1 SGHRS, CDR2 YFSETQ. CDR3 length: 14 residues. The CDR3 loop reads CASSFSLALEEQYF. For the CDR3, the DNA is TGCGCCAGCAGCTTCTCACTAGCCTTAGAGGAGCAGTACTTC.

This chain connects TRBV5-1 to TRBJ2-3; possible D gene TRBD2, 7 bases. V was shortened by 1 base and J by 3 bases, with 12 bases between the two germline ends. Per germline, CDR1 SGHRS and CDR2 YFSETQ. There are 15 residues in the CDR3. The DNA for the CDR3 is TGCGCCAGCAGCTTGAGGGCGGGGGCTACAGATACGCAGTATTTT. Protein product: CASSLRAGATDTQYF.

This clonotype was observed at least ten times. The chain carries TRBV20-1 and TRBJ2-1, with TRBD2 matching 11 bases. The germline V gene has CDR1 DFQATT and CDR2 SNEGSKA (reference sequence). The trim removed 6 bases at V and 6 bases at J, leaving 10 bases unmatched. CDR3 length equals 15 residues. DNA for the CDR3: TGCAGTGCCATTAGCGGGAGGGCCTTCATCAATGAGCAGTTCTTC. Its protein is CSAISGRAFINEQFF.

The chain combines TRBV24-1 with TRBJ1-4; D gene uncertain. Germline V gene lookup returns CDR1 KGHDR and CDR2 SFDVKD. The CDR3 is made up of 14 amino acids. V was trimmed by 6 bases and J by 5 bases, leaving 12 bases between them. This chain's CDR3 is CATSPTGGNEKLFF. As DNA, the CDR3 is TGTGCCACCAGTCCGACGGGCGGCAATGAAAAACTGTTTTTT.

This clonotype occurred a few times. This sequence joins TRBV14 and TRBJ2-5; D possibly uses TRBD1 or TRBD2 (5 bases each). The V and J ends lost 3 bases and 5 bases respectively, with 13 bases between them. Germline V gene sequence: CDR1 SGHDN, CDR2 FVKESK. The CDR3 runs 14 residues. CDR3 protein: CASSHYGGGETQYF. CDR3 in DNA: TGTGCCAGCAGCCATTATGGGGGTGGGGAGACCCAGTACTTC. Complete variable domain (other parts from reference TRBV14 and TRBJ2-5): EAGVTQFPSHSVIEKGQTVTLRCDPISGHDNLYWYRRVMGKEIKFLLHFVKESKQDESGMPNNRFLAERTGGTYSTLKVQPAELEDSGVYFCASSHYGGGETQYFGPGTRLLVL.

This clonotype was seen a handful of times. The chain employs TRBV2 and TRBJ2-7, with D perhaps given as TRBD1 or TRBD2 (5 bases each). The CDR3 covers 14 residues. The V gene lost 8 bases and the J gene lost 6 bases, with 20 bases spanning the gap. Germline V gene sequence: CDR1 SNHLY, CDR2 FYNNEI. The CDR3 protein is CASRFGGAPSEQYF. In DNA, the CDR3 is TGTGCCAGCCGTTTTGGGGGAGCGCCCAGCGAGCAGTACTTC.

The chain uses TRBV7-2 and TRBJ2-3, with D unresolved. CDR3 length: 14 residues. CDR1 is SGHTA, CDR2 FQGNSA, per germline. The V and J ends lost 4 bases and 0 bases respectively, with 8 bases between them. The CDR3: CASSSQISTDTQYF. The CDR3 DNA reads as TGTGCCAGCAGCTCCCAAATTAGCACAGATACGCAGTATTTT.

There are a few counts of this clonotype. V is TRBV6-1 and J is TRBJ1-3; D may be TRBD1 (5 bases). The CDR3 extends over 16 amino acids. Per the germline V gene, CDR1 is MNHNS and CDR2 is SASEGT. V lost 6 bases to trimming and J lost 0 bases, with 15 bases between them. CDR3 bases: TGTGCCAGCAGAACCGGGACGCCGAGCTCTGGAAACACCATATATTTT. It yields the protein CASRTGTPSSGNTIYF.

There are a few counts of this clonotype. This rearrangement joins TRBV24-1 to TRBJ2-1; TRBD2 agrees at 9 bases. The CDR3 is 23 residues long. J gave up 6 bases and V 0 bases, and 26 bases lay outside the gene matches. Germline loops: CDR1 KGHDR, CDR2 SFDVKD. CDR3 in DNA: TGTGCCACCAGTGATTTGCCCAAAGTGGGGCGGGGGGGCCGTGTATCCCCTCCCAATGAGCAGTTCTTC. Translated: CATSDLPKVGRGGRVSPPNEQFF.

This clonotype was seen ten or more times. This chain connects TRBV5-1 to TRBJ2-1; 13 bases align to TRBD2. Looked up from germline, CDR1 is SGHRS and CDR2 is YFSETQ. The ends lost 4 bases at V and 1 base at J; junction bases unmatched: 2. This CDR3 region has 16 residues. CDR3 in DNA: TGCGCCAGCAGCAGGGGACTAGCGGGGTCCTACAATGAGCAGTTCTTC. Its protein is CASSRGLAGSYNEQFF.

This clonotype showed up many times. The CDR3 DNA follows: TGTGCCTCCCAATCCGCGGGAGAATCGGCCGGGGAGCTGTTTTTT. Translation: CASQSAGESAGELFF. The V gene is TRBV6-2 or TRBV6-3, the J gene TRBJ2-2; 7 bases line up with TRBD2. V was pared by 11 bases and J by 6 bases, with 15 bases of the junction left unmatched. This CDR3 has 15 amino acids. Germline assignment: CDR1 MNHEY and CDR2 SVGEGT.

This clonotype appeared a few times. The chain recombines TRBV21-1 with TRBJ2-5; no check of the table's D call, TRBD2, against the DNA was made. TRBV21-1 is reported as a pseudogene. The CDR3 spans 19 residues. In DNA form, the CDR3 reads TGTGCCAGCAGCAAACTCCGTCGGGCTAGCGGGGGGAACTACGAGACCCAGTACTTC. It codes for CASSKLRRASGGNYETQYF.

This clonotype was recorded a few times. This chain joins TRBV6-6 and TRBJ2-7; D perhaps matches TRBD2 (6 bases). Between the trimmed V and J ends, which lost 2 bases and 6 bases, there was a span of 8 bases. CDR1 MNHNY and CDR2 SVGAGI come from the germline V gene (reference sequence). There are 12 residues in the CDR3. The CDR3 nucleotides read TGTGCCAGCAGTTACGGGGGGACCGAGCAGTACTTC. It is translated as CASSYGGTEQYF.